Shown below are 12 T cell receptor beta chains from a single sample sequenced in a study of blood T cell repertoires in COVID-19. Using immunoSEQ multiplex PCR, the repertoire was profiled, and TCRdb retains in-frame clones only, with some absent. Here the sample spans under 250,000 clones, 88% being singletons. What was sequenced was peripheral blood. The receptors were gathered from a woman aged 55-70 years with acute or convalescent COVID-19.

The chain links TRBV4-1 to TRBJ1-2; the D is unclear. V lost 2 bases to trimming and J lost 0 bases, with 13 bases between them. The CDR3 extends over 16 amino acids. The germline V gene encodes CDR1 MGHRA and CDR2 YSYEKL. The CDR3 DNA reads as TGCGCCAGCAGCCAATTTCCTCGGGGAGCTAACTATGGCTACACCTTC. This translates into CASSQFPRGANYGYTF.

In this sample, this clone turned up once. V gene TRBV6-5 combines with J gene TRBJ2-3, with TRBD2 matching over 7 bases. Germline V gene sequence: CDR1 MNHEY, CDR2 SVGAGI. This CDR3 comprises 14 residues. V shed 2 bases, J shed 3 bases, and the junction held 2 bases outside the gene matches. The CDR3 loop reads CASSYELATDTQYF. The CDR3 region has the DNA TGTGCCAGCAGTTACGAACTAGCGACAGATACGCAGTATTTT.

The chain is built from TRBV4-3 and TRBJ1-5; no reliable D call. Germline V lookup: CDR1 LGHNA, CDR2 YSLEER. V was pared by 0 bases and J by 3 bases, with 18 bases between. The length of the CDR3 is 18 residues. The CDR3 DNA sequence: TGCGCCAGCAGCCAAGATGCCACGATTTTGGAGAACAATCAGCCCCAGCATTTT. This codes for CASSQDATILENNQPQHF.

This chain uses TRBV2 with TRBJ1-4; 7 bases align to TRBD1. CDR1 is SNHLY and CDR2 is FYNNEI in the germline V gene. This CDR3 is built from 16 residues. With V trimmed by 5 bases and J by 6 bases, 12 bases remained unmatched. Here the CDR3 DNA reads TGTGCCAGCAGTCCAACAACAGGGGCCGGGGATGAAAAACTGTTTTTT. Residues: CASSPTTGAGDEKLFF. Complete variable domain (other parts from reference TRBV2 and TRBJ1-4): EPEVTQTPSHQVTQMGQEVILRCVPISNHLYFYWYRQILGQKVEFLVSFYNNEISEKSEIFDDQFSVERPDGSNFTLKIRSTKLEDSAMYFCASSPTTGAGDEKLFFGSGTQLSVL.

The chain has TRBV30 and TRBJ2-7; 10 bases agree with TRBD2. The J segment lost 7 bases and the V segment lost 0 bases, leaving 6 bases of the junction unmatched. Germline V gene lookup returns CDR1 GTSNPN and CDR2 SVGIG (reference sequence). CDR3 length: 14 residues. In nucleotides, the CDR3 is TGTGCCTGGAGTGTACAGCGGGGGGGCGGGGAGCAGTACTTC. Protein: CAWSVQRGGGEQYF.

The V call is TRBV11-2, the J call TRBJ2-5; D remains ambiguous. The CDR3 has 17 amino acids. CDR1 SGHAT and CDR2 FQNNGV come from the germline V gene. V was pared by 4 bases and J by 2 bases, with 20 bases between. CDR3 sequence (DNA): TGTGCCAGCAGCTCCCGACCCGCTTCGGCACAGCAAGAGACCCAGTACTTC. Its translation is CASSSRPASAQQETQYF.

The chain links TRBV6-1 to TRBJ1-5; 7 nucleotides align to TRBD1. The CDR3 has 15 residues. Germline CDR1 is MNHNS and CDR2 is SASEGT. V lost 1 base and J lost 4; bases outside the gene matches: 4. CDR3 in amino acids: CASSEGEDRNQPQHF. The CDR3 bases are TGTGCCAGCAGTGAAGGGGAGGACAGGAATCAGCCCCAGCATTTT.

The V call is TRBV19, the J call TRBJ2-7, with 8 positions matching TRBD1. Germline V lookup: CDR1 LNHDA, CDR2 SQIVND (reference sequence). Unmatched junction bases numbered 7, after V lost 2 bases and J lost 4 bases. The CDR3 has 15 amino acids. This CDR3 is CASSIRTGSMYEQYF. The CDR3 DNA is TGTGCCAGTAGTATAAGGACAGGGAGTATGTACGAGCAGTACTTC.

The V call is TRBV5-5, the J call TRBJ2-1; 8 nucleotides align to TRBD1. V lost 0 bases to trimming and J lost 1 base; unmatched junction nucleotides: 0. Germline V gives CDR1 SGHKS, CDR2 YYEKEE (reference sequence). The CDR3 is made up of 15 amino acids. CDR3 DNA sequence: TGTGCCAGCAGCTTGGACAGGGGGTCCTACAATGAGCAGTTCTTC. Its translation: CASSLDRGSYNEQFF.

This clone was observed a handful of times. CDR3 sequence (DNA): TGTGCCAGTAGTTCCCTCCGGACAGGGACGTACGAGCAGTACTTC. Translation: CASSSLRTGTYEQYF. The V and J genes are TRBV19 and TRBJ2-7; TRBD1 agrees at 8 bases. The germline V gene has CDR1 LNHDA and CDR2 SQIVND (reference sequence). The CDR3 consists of 15 residues. V was pared by 5 bases and J by 4 bases, with 10 bases of the junction left unmatched.

This sequence joins TRBV12-5 and TRBJ1-1; D not resolved. The CDR3 extends over 15 amino acids. With 1 base removed from V and 5 bases from J, the gap between germline ends came to 14 bases. Germline V CDR1 and CDR2: LGHNT, FRNRAP. For the CDR3, the DNA is TGTGCTAGTGGTTTGGGGGAGGCGGCAATGACTGAAGCTTTCTTT. It encodes CASGLGEAAMTEAFF.

For the CDR3, the DNA is TGCGCCAGCAGCCAAGATGTCAACAGGGGGCAAGAGACCCAGTACTTC. Amino acids: CASSQDVNRGQETQYF. The chain uses TRBV4-1 and TRBJ2-5; 8 bases map to TRBD1. V shed 0 bases, J shed 2 bases, and the junction held 5 bases outside the gene matches. The germline V gene has CDR1 MGHRA and CDR2 YSYEKL. The CDR3 length is 16 residues.